The sequence of this TCR beta chain was determined in a study of Graves' ophthalmopathy and Graves' hyperthyroidism. Germline loops: CDR1 LNHDA, CDR2 SQIVND (reference sequence). This CDR3 spans 16 amino acids. Trimming took off 1 base at V and 2 bases at J, with 15 bases between the two ends. Pregnant or lactating patients and those with other autoimmune diseases or uncontrolled infections were excluded. Physicians reached a diagnosis by relying on clinical symptoms, serum thyroxine, TRAb, thyroid ultrasound and orbital computed tomography. This clonotype showed up many times. TCR beta CDR3 regions were amplified from RNA transcripts. The first round was an RT-PCR with HTBI primers, and the second round was a multiplex PCR. TCRdb called the multiplex PCR reads again in MiXCR, with one record for every CDR3 protein. The sample yields 500,000 to 600,000 distinct CDR3 sequences, about 35% seen once.

This TCR was sampled from an adult man with Graves' hyperthyroidism. The chain joins TRBV19 to TRBJ2-7; tentatively, D is TRBD2 (5 bases). Sequencing used peripheral blood or thyroid tissue (not recorded which). The CDR3 region is CASSIGGAIDTYEQYF. DNA for the CDR3: TGTGCCAGTAGTATAGGGGGAGCAATCGACACCTACGAGCAGTACTTC.